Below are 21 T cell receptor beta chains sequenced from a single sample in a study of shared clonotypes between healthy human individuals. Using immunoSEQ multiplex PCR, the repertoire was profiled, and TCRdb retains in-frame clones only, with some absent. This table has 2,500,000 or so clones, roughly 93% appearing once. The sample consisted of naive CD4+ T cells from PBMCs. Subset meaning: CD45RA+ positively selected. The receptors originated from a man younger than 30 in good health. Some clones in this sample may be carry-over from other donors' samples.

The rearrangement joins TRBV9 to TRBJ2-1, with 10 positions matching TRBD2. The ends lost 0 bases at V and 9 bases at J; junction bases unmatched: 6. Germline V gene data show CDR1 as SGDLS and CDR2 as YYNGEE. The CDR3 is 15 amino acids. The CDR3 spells CASSVALAGVGEQFF. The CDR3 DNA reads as TGTGCCAGCAGCGTAGCTCTAGCGGGAGTAGGTGAGCAGTTCTTC.

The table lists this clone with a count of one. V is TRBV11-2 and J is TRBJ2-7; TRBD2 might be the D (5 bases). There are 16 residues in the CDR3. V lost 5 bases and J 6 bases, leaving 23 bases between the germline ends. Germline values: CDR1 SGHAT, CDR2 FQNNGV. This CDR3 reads CASSPPGKDFPGEQYF. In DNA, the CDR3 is TGTGCCAGCAGCCCCCCCGGTAAGGACTTCCCGGGCGAGCAGTACTTC. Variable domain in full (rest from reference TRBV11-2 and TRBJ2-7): EAGVAQSPRYKIIEKRQSVAFWCNPISGHATLYWYQQILGQGPKLLIQFQNNGVVDDSQLPKDRFSAERLKGVDSTLKIQPAKLEDSAVYLCASSPPGKDFPGEQYFGPGTRLTVT.

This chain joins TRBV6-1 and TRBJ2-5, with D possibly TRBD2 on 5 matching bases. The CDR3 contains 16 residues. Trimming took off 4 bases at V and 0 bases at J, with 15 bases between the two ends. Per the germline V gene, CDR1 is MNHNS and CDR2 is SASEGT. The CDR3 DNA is TGTGCCAGCAGTGTCTACATCGACGGGAACCAAGAGACCCAGTACTTC. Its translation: CASSVYIDGNQETQYF.

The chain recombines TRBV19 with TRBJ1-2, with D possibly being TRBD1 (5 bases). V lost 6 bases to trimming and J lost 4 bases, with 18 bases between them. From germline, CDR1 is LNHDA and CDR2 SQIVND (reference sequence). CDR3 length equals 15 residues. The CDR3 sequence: CASRRKQEPFYGYTF. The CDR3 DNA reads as TGTGCCAGTAGAAGGAAACAGGAACCCTTCTATGGCTACACCTTC.

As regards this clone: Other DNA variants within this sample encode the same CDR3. The CDR3 is CAWSAGGETQYF. CDR3 in DNA: TGTGCCTGGAGTGCAGGGGGAGAGACCCAGTACTTC. The V call is TRBV30, the J call TRBJ2-5, with 7 bases lining up with TRBD1. CDR3 length equals 12 residues. Trimming at V came to 1 base and at J to 4 bases, leaving 0 bases not matched to a gene. Germline V gene data show CDR1 as GTSNPN and CDR2 as SVGIG (reference sequence).

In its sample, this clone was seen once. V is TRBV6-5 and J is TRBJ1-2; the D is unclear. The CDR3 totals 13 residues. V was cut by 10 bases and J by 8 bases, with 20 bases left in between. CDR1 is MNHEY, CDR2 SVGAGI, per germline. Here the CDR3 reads CATTSAQVVGYTF. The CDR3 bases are TGTGCCACCACAAGCGCGCAGGTCGTGGGCTACACCTTC.

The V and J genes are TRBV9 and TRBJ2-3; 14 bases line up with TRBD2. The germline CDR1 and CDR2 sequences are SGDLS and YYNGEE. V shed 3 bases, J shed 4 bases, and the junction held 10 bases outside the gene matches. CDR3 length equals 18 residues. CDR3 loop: CASSAGLTSGRAADTQYF. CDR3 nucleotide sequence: TGTGCCAGCAGCGCGGGGTTGACTAGCGGGAGGGCCGCAGATACGCAGTATTTT. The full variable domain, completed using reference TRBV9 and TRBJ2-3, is DSGVTQTPKHLITATGQRVTLRCSPRSGDLSVYWYQQSLDQGLQFLIQYYNGEERAKGNILERFSAQQFPDLHSELNLSSLELGDSALYFCASSAGLTSGRAADTQYFGPGTRLTVL.

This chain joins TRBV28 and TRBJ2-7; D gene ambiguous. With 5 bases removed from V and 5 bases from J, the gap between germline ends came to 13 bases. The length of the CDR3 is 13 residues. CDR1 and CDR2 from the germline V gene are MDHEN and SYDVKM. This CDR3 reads CASSPRTLHEQYF. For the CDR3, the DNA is TGTGCCAGCAGTCCTCGGACCCTCCACGAGCAGTACTTC.

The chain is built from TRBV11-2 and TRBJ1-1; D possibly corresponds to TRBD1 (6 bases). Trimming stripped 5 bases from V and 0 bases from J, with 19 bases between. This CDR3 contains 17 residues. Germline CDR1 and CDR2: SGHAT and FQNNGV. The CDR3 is CASSSPGAGGVNTEAFF. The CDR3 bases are TGTGCCAGCAGCAGCCCAGGGGCCGGTGGTGTGAACACTGAAGCTTTCTTT. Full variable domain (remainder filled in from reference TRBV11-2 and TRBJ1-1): EAGVAQSPRYKIIEKRQSVAFWCNPISGHATLYWYQQILGQGPKLLIQFQNNGVVDDSQLPKDRFSAERLKGVDSTLKIQPAKLEDSAVYLCASSSPGAGGVNTEAFFGQGTRLTVV.

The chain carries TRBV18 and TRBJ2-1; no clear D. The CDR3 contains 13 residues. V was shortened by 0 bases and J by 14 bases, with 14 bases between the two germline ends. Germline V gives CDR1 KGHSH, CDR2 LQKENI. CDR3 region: CASSPPELGSEFF. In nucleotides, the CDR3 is TGTGCCAGCTCACCACCGGAGTTAGGTTCAGAGTTCTTC.

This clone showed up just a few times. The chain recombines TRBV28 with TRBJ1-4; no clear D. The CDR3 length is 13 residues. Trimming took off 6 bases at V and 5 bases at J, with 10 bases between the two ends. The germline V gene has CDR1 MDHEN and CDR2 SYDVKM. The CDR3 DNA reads TGTGCCAGCAGGGGCAGCCTGAATGAAAAACTGTTTTTT. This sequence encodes CASRGSLNEKLFF.

CDR3 sequence reads: CASSPGLISTDTQYF. Written as DNA, the CDR3 is TGTGCCAGCAGTCCGGGACTGATTAGCACAGATACGCAGTATTTT. The V call is TRBV11-3, the J call TRBJ2-3; possibly TRBD2 for D (6 bases). The CDR3 extends over 15 amino acids. CDR1 and CDR2 (germline): SGHNT, YENEEA. Trimming took off 6 bases at V and 0 bases at J, with 13 bases between the two ends. Together with reference TRBV11-3 and TRBJ2-3, the CDR3 gives the full variable domain: EAGVVQSPRYKIIEKKQPVAFWCNPISGHNTLYWYLQNLGQGPELLIRYENEEAVDDSQLPKDRFSAERLKGVDSTLKIQPAELGDSAVYLCASSPGLISTDTQYFGPGTRLTVL.

CDR3 amino acids: CSGPTSGSNEQFF. The CDR3, as DNA: TGCAGCGGACCGACTAGCGGGAGCAATGAGCAGTTCTTC. The J gene is TRBJ2-1, the V gene TRBV29-1, with 12 bases fitting TRBD2. Unmatched junction bases numbered 4, after V lost 7 bases and J lost 6 bases. The length of the CDR3 is 13 residues. Germline loops: CDR1 SQVTM, CDR2 ANQGSEA.

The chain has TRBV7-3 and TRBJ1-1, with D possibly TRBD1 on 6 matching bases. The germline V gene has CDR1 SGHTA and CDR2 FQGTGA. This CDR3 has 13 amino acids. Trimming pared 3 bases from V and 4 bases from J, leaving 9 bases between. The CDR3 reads CASSFRGSTEAFF. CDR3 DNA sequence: TGTGCCAGCAGCTTTAGGGGGAGCACTGAAGCTTTCTTT.

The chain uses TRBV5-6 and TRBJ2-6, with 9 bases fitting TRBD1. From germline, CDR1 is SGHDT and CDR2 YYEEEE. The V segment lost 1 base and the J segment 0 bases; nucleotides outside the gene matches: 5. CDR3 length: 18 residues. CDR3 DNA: TGTGCCAGCAGCTTGTTGACAGGGGGTGACTCTGGGGCCAACGTCCTGACTTTC. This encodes CASSLLTGGDSGANVLTF. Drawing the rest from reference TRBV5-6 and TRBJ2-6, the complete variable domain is DAGVTQSPTHLIKTRGQQVTLRCSPKSGHDTVSWYQQALGQGPQFIFQYYEEEERQRGNFPDRFSGHQFPNYSSELNVNALLLGDSALYLCASSLLTGGDSGANVLTFGAGSRLTVL.

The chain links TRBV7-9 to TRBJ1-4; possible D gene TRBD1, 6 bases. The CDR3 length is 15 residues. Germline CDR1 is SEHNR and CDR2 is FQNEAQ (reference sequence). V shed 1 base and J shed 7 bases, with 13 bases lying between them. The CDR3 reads CASSLEGGFPEKLFF. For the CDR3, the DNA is TGTGCCAGCAGCTTAGAGGGGGGGTTCCCTGAAAAACTGTTTTTT.

CDR3 sequence reads: CATSDRENGYTF. Here the CDR3 DNA reads TGTGCCACGAGTGACAGGGAGAATGGCTACACCTTC. The chain carries TRBV10-3 and TRBJ1-2, with 7 bases identical to TRBD1. V lost 10 bases, J lost 6 bases, and 8 bases stayed unmatched. The CDR3 spans 12 residues. Germline V lookup: CDR1 ENHRY, CDR2 SYGVKD.

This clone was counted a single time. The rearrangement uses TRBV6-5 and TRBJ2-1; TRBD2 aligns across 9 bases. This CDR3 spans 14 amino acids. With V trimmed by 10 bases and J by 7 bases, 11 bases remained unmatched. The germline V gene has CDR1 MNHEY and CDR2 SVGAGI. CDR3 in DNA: TGTGCCACCCGTTTGGCGGGAGGGTTAAATGAGCAGTTCTTC. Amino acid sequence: CATRLAGGLNEQFF.

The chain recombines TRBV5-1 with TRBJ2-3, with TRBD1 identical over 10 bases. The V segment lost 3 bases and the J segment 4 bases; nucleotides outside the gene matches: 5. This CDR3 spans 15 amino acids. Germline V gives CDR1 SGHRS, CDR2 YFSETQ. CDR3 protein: CASSSTGGGADTQYF. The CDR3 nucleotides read TGCGCCAGCAGCTCGACAGGGGGCGGCGCAGATACGCAGTATTTT.

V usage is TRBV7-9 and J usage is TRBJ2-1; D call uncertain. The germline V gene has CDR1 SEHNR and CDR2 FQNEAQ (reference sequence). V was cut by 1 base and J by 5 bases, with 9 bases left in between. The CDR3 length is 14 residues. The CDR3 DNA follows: TGTGCCAGCAGCTTAGAGCGTCAGAACAATGAGCAGTTCTTC. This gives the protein CASSLERQNNEQFF.

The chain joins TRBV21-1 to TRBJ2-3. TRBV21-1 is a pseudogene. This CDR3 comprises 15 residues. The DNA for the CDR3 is TGTGCCAGCAGCGTATCCGTTTCGAGCAAGGTTACGCAGTATTTT. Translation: CASSVSVSSKVTQYF.